Listed here is a single T cell receptor beta chain. Antigen: not known. V lost 8 bases and J lost 2, with 10 bases in between. In germline, CDR1 is MNHEY, CDR2 SVGAGI. The CDR3 spans 13 residues. 60 Vbeta and 13 Jbeta primers were used in PCR. Sequencing used immunoSEQ multiplex PCR; TCRdb keeps in-frame clones, though not all of them. The sample consists of roughly 190,000 clones, about 69% of them appearing once. This entry is derived from a study of cytomegalovirus exposure and HLA in healthy donors. Study findings and constraints: A few CMV-associated chains were confirmed in vitro to be specific for CMV antigens. In a later analysis, TCR association rates varied by HLA locus: DRB1 most, HLA-C fewest.

This clonotype was obtained from a man aged 25-45 years in good health and CMV-seropositive. J is TRBJ1-5 and V is TRBV6-5; weak D call: TRBD1 (6 bases). The specimen sequenced was PBMCs. The CDR3 region is CASCGGGNQPQHF. The DNA of the CDR3 is TGTGCCAGCTGCGGGGGCGGCAATCAGCCCCAGCATTTT.